This passage covers 27 T cell receptor beta chains from one sample sequenced in a study of blood T cell repertoires in COVID-19. Sequenced by immunoSEQ multiplex PCR; TCRdb stores in-frame clones only, minus some. The data hold about 430,000 clones, with roughly 90% observed a single time. The sequenced sample was PBMCs or T cells enriched from blood (not recorded which). The receptor set was obtained from a woman in her late teens or twenties who had been exposed to COVID-19.

The V gene is TRBV28, the J gene TRBJ1-2, with TRBD1 as a possible D gene (5 bases). This CDR3 spans 14 amino acids. Trimming removed 3 bases at V and 4 bases at J, with 12 bases between. Germline V gives CDR1 MDHEN, CDR2 SYDVKM. This chain's CDR3 is CASSFGGSGYGYTF. CDR3 sequence (DNA): TGTGCCAGCAGTTTCGGGGGGTCCGGCTATGGCTACACCTTC.

This clone was observed a handful of times. The V call is TRBV28, the J call TRBJ1-4; maybe TRBD1 (5 bases). This CDR3 is built from 15 residues. Germline lookup yields CDR1 MDHEN and CDR2 SYDVKM. V lost 2 bases and J lost 7, with 14 bases in between. The CDR3 DNA reads as TGTGCCAGCAGTTTAGGAAGGGGTTGGGGTGAAAAACTGTTTTTT. Translated: CASSLGRGWGEKLFF.

V is TRBV5-4 and J is TRBJ1-5; 8 bases map to TRBD1. CDR1 and CDR2 (germline): SGHNT, YYREEE (reference sequence). This CDR3 has 12 residues. With V trimmed by 0 bases and J by 15 bases, 5 bases remained unmatched. The CDR3 DNA reads as TGTGCCAGCAGCTTGGATGGACAGGGTTGGCATTTT. It translates to CASSLDGQGWHF.

This rearrangement joins TRBV5-8 to TRBJ1-6, with 7 bases lining up with TRBD1. The CDR3 is 17 residues long. The V segment lost 4 bases and the J segment 0 bases; nucleotides outside the gene matches: 7. CDR1 SGHTS and CDR2 YDEGEE come from the germline V gene. The CDR3 loop reads CASSGGQKSSYNSPLHF. As DNA, the CDR3 is TGTGCCAGCAGCGGGGGACAGAAGAGCTCCTATAATTCACCCCTCCACTTT.

This clone was found a few times. The chain joins TRBV20-1 to TRBJ1-6; D might be TRBD1 (5 bases). The CDR3 loop spans 15 amino acids. Germline V gives CDR1 DFQATT, CDR2 SNEGSKA (reference sequence). Trimming removed 3 bases at V and 7 bases at J, with 16 bases between. The CDR3 DNA is TGCAGTGCTAGTCCGGCCAAGGGGCAAAATTCACCCCTCCACTTT. It encodes CSASPAKGQNSPLHF.

The rearrangement links TRBV9 to TRBJ2-7; tentative D call: TRBD2 (5 bases). Trimming cost V 3 bases and J 2 bases, with 18 bases left between them. This CDR3 is built from 16 residues. Germline lookup yields CDR1 SGDLS and CDR2 YYNGEE. The chain's CDR3 is CASSAAPSGTAYEQYF. CDR3 nucleotide sequence: TGTGCCAGCAGCGCTGCCCCCTCGGGAACGGCCTACGAGCAGTACTTC.

V is TRBV30 and J is TRBJ1-2; D unclear. CDR3 length: 12 residues. Germline values: CDR1 GTSNPN, CDR2 SVGIG (reference sequence). V gave up 5 bases and J gave up 4 bases, with 11 bases separating them. The CDR3 DNA reads as TGTGCCTGGCATGGGCCCCTCTATGGCTACACCTTC. This gives the protein CAWHGPLYGYTF.

This sequence joins TRBV15 and TRBJ1-5, with 7 bases identical to TRBD1. After removal of 5 bases from V and 0 bases from J, the junction contained 10 bases not matched to a gene. Germline CDR1 and CDR2: LNHNV and YYDKDF (reference sequence). The CDR3 length is 17 residues. Here the CDR3 DNA reads TGTGCCACCAGCGGACGACGGGACAGCTATAGCAATCAGCCCCAGCATTTT. Its protein product is CATSGRRDSYSNQPQHF. The full variable domain, completed using reference TRBV15 and TRBJ1-5, is DAMVIQNPRYQVTQFGKPVTLSCSQTLNHNVMYWYQQKSSQAPKLLFHYYDKDFNNEADTPDNFQSRRPNTSFCFLDIRSPGLGDTAMYLCATSGRRDSYSNQPQHFGDGTRLSIL.

The chain is built from TRBV5-1 and TRBJ1-1; 10 bases line up with TRBD1. J gave up 3 bases and V 1 base, and 6 bases lay outside the gene matches. Germline CDR1 SGHRS, CDR2 YFSETQ. This CDR3 spans 16 amino acids. CDR3 in DNA: TGCGCCAGCAGCTTGCCGGGACAGGGGCGGCACACTGAAGCTTTCTTT. It encodes CASSLPGQGRHTEAFF.

The rearrangement joins TRBV11-2 to TRBJ2-7; unclear D gene. V was trimmed by 7 bases and J by 5 bases, leaving 27 bases between them. The CDR3 consists of 17 residues. Germline CDR1 SGHAT, CDR2 FQNNGV. CDR3 nucleotide sequence: TGTGCCAGCAACCTAGTAATGTCGAGATTATCGTCGAACGAGCAGTACTTC. Translating gives CASNLVMSRLSSNEQYF.

The chain couples TRBV28 to TRBJ2-3; possible D gene TRBD2, 5 bases. This CDR3 is 13 amino acids long. Germline V lookup: CDR1 MDHEN, CDR2 SYDVKM. Trimming shortened V by 5 bases and J by 6 bases, and 12 bases separated the two germline ends. The CDR3 DNA follows: TGTGCCAGCAGTATACGACCGGGGGATACGCAGTATTTT. Its translation: CASSIRPGDTQYF.

The chain couples TRBV21-1 to TRBJ2-4; the table's D call, TRBD1, has no DNA check behind it. TRBV21-1 is a known pseudogene. The CDR3 consists of 15 residues. CDR3 amino acids: CASSKWGQGRNIQYF. The CDR3 region has the DNA TGTGCCAGCAGCAAATGGGGACAGGGCCGAAACATTCAGTACTTC.

The V and J genes are TRBV5-1 and TRBJ1-2; the match to TRBD1 covers 8 bases. Germline loops: CDR1 SGHRS, CDR2 YFSETQ. Trimming cost V 0 bases and J 0 bases; bases outside gene matches: 4. CDR3 length: 16 amino acids. The CDR3 reads CASSLGNRGSNYGYTF. The CDR3 nucleotides read TGCGCCAGCAGCTTGGGGAACAGGGGGTCTAACTATGGCTACACCTTC. The entire variable domain, with the rest obtained from reference TRBV5-1 and TRBJ1-2, is as follows: KAGVTQTPRYLIKTRGQQVTLSCSPISGHRSVSWYQQTPGQGLQFLFEYFSETQRNKGNFPGRFSGRQFSNSRSEMNVSTLELGDSALYLCASSLGNRGSNYGYTFGSGTRLTVV.

The rearrangement uses TRBV10-3 and TRBJ1-4; D gene unclear. V was shortened by 0 bases and J by 16 bases, with 12 bases between the two germline ends. The CDR3 covers 12 residues. From germline, CDR1 is ENHRY and CDR2 SYGVKD. CDR3 sequence (DNA): TGTGCCATCAGTGAGTCGCAAGGAGGGCAGTTTTTT. This translates into CAISESQGGQFF.

This clone has a handful of counts. The gene calls are TRBV19 and TRBJ2-1; 7 positions match TRBD2. The trim removed 4 bases at V and 8 bases at J, leaving 8 bases unmatched. Germline V lookup: CDR1 LNHDA, CDR2 SQIVND (reference sequence). The CDR3 consists of 14 residues. In DNA, the CDR3 is TGTGCCAGTAGTACCCTAGCGGTAATAGATGAGCAGTTCTTC. Its translation is CASSTLAVIDEQFF.

The chain links TRBV29-1 to TRBJ2-2, with D hard to call. Per the germline V gene, CDR1 is SQVTM and CDR2 is ANQGSEA. Trimming removed 7 bases at V and 5 bases at J, with 8 bases between. The CDR3 extends over 11 amino acids. CDR3 DNA: TGCAGCGGCCGGTCGACCGGGGAGCTGTTTTTT. It specifies CSGRSTGELFF.

This clone was observed a few times. J is TRBJ2-7 and V is TRBV19; 11 bases are a match to TRBD1. Germline V gene sequence: CDR1 LNHDA, CDR2 SQIVND (reference sequence). The V and J ends lost 5 bases and 3 bases, in that order; junction bases with no gene match: 3. This CDR3 has 14 residues. The CDR3: CASSPGQGDYEQYF. The CDR3 coding sequence is TGTGCCAGTAGTCCGGGACAGGGGGACTACGAGCAGTACTTC.

The chain combines TRBV15 with TRBJ2-1, with 7 positions matching TRBD2. V lost 4 bases to trimming and J lost 8 bases; unmatched junction nucleotides: 11. This CDR3 contains 15 residues. Germline-derived CDR1 and CDR2 are LNHNV and YYDKDF (reference sequence). CDR3 region: CATSKTGTNTDEQFF. The CDR3 nucleotides are TGTGCCACCAGCAAAACCGGGACTAATACTGATGAGCAGTTCTTC.

The chain joins TRBV5-8 to TRBJ1-4; possible D gene TRBD1, 5 bases. The CDR3 is made up of 13 amino acids. Deletions cut 4 bases from V and 11 bases from J, with 15 bases between. CDR1 SGHTS and CDR2 YDEGEE come from the germline V gene. CDR3 loop: CASSPRLGGKLFF. The CDR3 coding sequence is TGTGCCAGCAGCCCAAGATTGGGGGGGAAACTGTTTTTT.

The chain combines TRBV2 with TRBJ2-1, with 7 bases fitting TRBD2. The CDR3 extends over 15 amino acids. From germline, CDR1 is SNHLY and CDR2 FYNNEI. Losses at the gene ends were 5 bases for V and 7 bases for J; bases not matched to a gene: 11. The CDR3 DNA is TGTGCCAGCAGTAGATCGGGACTAAGACTTAATGAGCAGTTCTTC. Its translation is CASSRSGLRLNEQFF.

The gene calls are TRBV5-8 and TRBJ1-4; 8 nucleotides align to TRBD1. V lost 0 bases, J lost 6 bases, and 4 bases stayed unmatched. This CDR3 comprises 15 residues. Per germline, CDR1 SGHTS and CDR2 YDEGEE. The chain's CDR3 is CASSLGTGKDEKLFF. The CDR3, as DNA: TGTGCCAGCAGCTTGGGGACAGGGAAGGATGAAAAACTGTTTTTT.

This clone appeared once. This chain joins TRBV7-6 and TRBJ1-2; 12 bases are shared with TRBD1. Germline lookup yields CDR1 SGHVS and CDR2 FNYEAQ. This CDR3 is built from 16 residues. The trim removed 0 bases at V and 7 bases at J, leaving 6 bases unmatched. The CDR3 bases are TGTGCCAGCAGCTTAGCGCCGGGACAGGGGGCGTCTGGCTACACCTTC. This codes for CASSLAPGQGASGYTF.

V gene TRBV18 combines with J gene TRBJ1-1; TRBD1 might be the D (5 bases). CDR3 size: 15 residues. Per germline, CDR1 KGHSH and CDR2 LQKENI. V was clipped by 4 bases and J by 4 bases, with 16 bases between them. CDR3 DNA: TGTGCCAGCTCACTCCAGGGTTTTGGAAGCACTGAAGCTTTCTTT. Encoded protein: CASSLQGFGSTEAFF.

V is TRBV7-9 and J is TRBJ2-2, with no clear D. This CDR3 has 15 residues. V was shortened by 1 base and J by 4 bases, with 10 bases between the two germline ends. CDR1 SEHNR and CDR2 FQNEAQ come from the germline V gene (reference sequence). The CDR3: CASSLGADITGELFF. The CDR3 nucleotides read TGTGCCAGCAGCTTAGGGGCCGATATCACCGGGGAGCTGTTTTTT.

This clone was detected a few times. The chain carries TRBV2 and TRBJ2-2; weak D call: TRBD1 (6 bases). The CDR3 has 15 residues. In germline, CDR1 is SNHLY, CDR2 FYNNEI. Trimming took 7 bases from V and 3 from J, leaving 15 bases between them. The CDR3 nucleotides read TGTGCCAGCACCCCGCAGGGGAAGTACACCGGGGAGCTGTTTTTT. Protein product: CASTPQGKYTGELFF.

The chain's CDR3 is CASSLDFLSEQFF. The CDR3 nucleotides are TGTGCCAGCAGTTTAGACTTTCTCTCTGAGCAGTTCTTC. V is TRBV28 and J is TRBJ2-1, with unresolved D. V gave up 2 bases and J gave up 9 bases, with 11 bases separating them. CDR1 and CDR2 from the germline V gene are MDHEN and SYDVKM. The CDR3 spans 13 residues.

This sequence joins TRBV5-1 and TRBJ2-5; 11 nucleotides line up with TRBD2. This CDR3 is 17 amino acids long. Germline trimming cut 3 bases from V and 4 bases from J; bases unmatched to any gene: 11. Germline V gene data show CDR1 as SGHRS and CDR2 as YFSETQ. CDR3: CASSWRLAGPRGETQYF. The CDR3 DNA sequence: TGCGCCAGCAGCTGGCGACTAGCGGGGCCCAGGGGAGAGACCCAGTACTTC.